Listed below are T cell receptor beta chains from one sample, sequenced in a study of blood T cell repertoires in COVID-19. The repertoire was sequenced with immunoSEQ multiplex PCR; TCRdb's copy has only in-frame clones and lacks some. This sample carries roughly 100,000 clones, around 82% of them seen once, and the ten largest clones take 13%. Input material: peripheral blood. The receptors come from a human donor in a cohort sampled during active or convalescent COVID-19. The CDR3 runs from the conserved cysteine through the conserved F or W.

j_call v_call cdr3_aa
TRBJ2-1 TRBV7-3 CASSAPSGGAGEQFF
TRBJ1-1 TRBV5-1 CASSLAESKNTEAFF
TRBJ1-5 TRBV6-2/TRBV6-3 CASSRPGPSGQPQHF
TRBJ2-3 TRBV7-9 CASSSLAGVTDTQYF
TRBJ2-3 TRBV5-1 CASSHGELAGAADTQYF
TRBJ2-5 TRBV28 CASRLSGEETQYF
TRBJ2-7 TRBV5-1 CASRTESVGRGYEQYF
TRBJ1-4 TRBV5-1 CASSSGQGGVPNEKLFF
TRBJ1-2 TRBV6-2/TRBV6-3 CASSYSQDRGYTF
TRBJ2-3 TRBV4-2 CASSREVMGASTDTQYF
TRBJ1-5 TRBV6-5 CASGWQGPNQPQHF
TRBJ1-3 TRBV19 CASSPLSSGNTIYF
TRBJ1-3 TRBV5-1 CASCTGTAGNTIYF
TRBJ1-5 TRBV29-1 CSVGGLNQPQHF
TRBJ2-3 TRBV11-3 CASSPRGGTSATDTQYF
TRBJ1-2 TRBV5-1 CASSQQGLYGYTF
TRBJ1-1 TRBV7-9 CASSYPFGLQMNTEAFF
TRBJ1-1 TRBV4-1 CASSQGGQVTEAFF
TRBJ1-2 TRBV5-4 CASSLDQLYGYTF
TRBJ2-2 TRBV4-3 CASSQEGAAGELFF
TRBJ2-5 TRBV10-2 CASNLGGAGQETQYF
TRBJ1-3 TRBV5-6 CASRRQGADTIYF
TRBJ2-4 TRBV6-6 CASSQPGTGGLNIQYF
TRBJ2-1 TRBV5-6 CASSPLTNSYNEQFF
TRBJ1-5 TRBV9 CASSITGVTNQPQHF
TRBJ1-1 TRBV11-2 CASSAYTEAFF
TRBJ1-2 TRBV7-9 CASSDRDRENLGYTF
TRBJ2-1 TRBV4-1 CASSHGRGRDEQFF
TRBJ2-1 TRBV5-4 CASSLRLAGGNEQFF
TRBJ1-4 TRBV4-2 CASSQEGTGITTNEKLFF
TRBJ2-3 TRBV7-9 CASSSGGRGGTDTQYF
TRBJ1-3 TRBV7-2 CASSLGSASGNTIYF
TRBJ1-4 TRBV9 CASSVSREPNEKLFF
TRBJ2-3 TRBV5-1 CASSLDGSGTDTQYF
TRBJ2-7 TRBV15 CATSRARQGAYEQYF
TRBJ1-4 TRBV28 CASTAGTAPNEKLFF
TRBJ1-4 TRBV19 CASSLDRLSSEKLFF
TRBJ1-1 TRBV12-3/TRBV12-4 CASSRQLNTEAFF
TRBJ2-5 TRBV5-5 CASSDYRVSGETQYF
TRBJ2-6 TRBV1 CTSSQDCPPGQGASGANVLTF
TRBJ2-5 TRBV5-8 CASSLARQGQETQYF
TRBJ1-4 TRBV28 CASSRQVATNEKLFF
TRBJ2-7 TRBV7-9 CASSLVDRGSHEQYF
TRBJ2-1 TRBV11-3 CASSLGLARGRHEQFF
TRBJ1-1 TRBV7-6 CASSLRREGEAFF
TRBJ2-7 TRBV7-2 CASSRTSGDYEQYF
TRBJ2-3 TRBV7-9 CASSSPQGTDTQYF
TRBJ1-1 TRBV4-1 CASGQGGDTEAFF
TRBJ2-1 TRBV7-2 CASSLELGLPGGMEFF